These 30 T cell receptor beta chains came from one sample sequenced in a study of control samples from healthy donors and cancer patients. Libraries were prepared by immunoSEQ multiplex PCR; TCRdb keeps only in-frame clonotypes and omits some of them. The repertoire holds about 170,000 clones, with around 93% as singletons. Specimen: blood. All receptors come from a woman aged 60-75 years in good health.

The CDR3 coding sequence is TGTGCCATCAGTGCGACAGGGATGGGTGACTATGGCTACACCTTC. This gives the protein CAISATGMGDYGYTF. The chain is built from TRBV10-3 and TRBJ1-2; 7 bases align to TRBD1. With 4 bases clipped from V and 3 bases from J, the junction kept 8 bases outside the gene matches. The germline gives CDR1 ENHRY, CDR2 SYGVKD. This CDR3 region has 15 residues.

This chain links TRBV11-3 with TRBJ2-5; TRBD2 aligns across 8 bases. Looked up from germline, CDR1 is SGHNT and CDR2 is YENEEA. The length of the CDR3 is 16 residues. The V gene end was trimmed by 1 base and the J gene end by 3 bases; junction bases not matched to a gene: 7. Here the CDR3 reads CASSLGGGGYEETQYF. CDR3 nucleotides: TGTGCCAGCAGCTTAGGAGGCGGGGGGTACGAAGAGACCCAGTACTTC.

This clone is a singleton in its sample. The chain combines TRBV7-9 with TRBJ1-1; possibly TRBD1 for D (5 bases). The germline V and J ends were trimmed by 5 bases and 6 bases, with 19 bases remaining between them. CDR1 and CDR2 (germline): SEHNR, FQNEAQ (reference sequence). The CDR3 extends over 15 amino acids. The CDR3 protein is CASSLGRGVYAEAFF. The CDR3 DNA reads as TGTGCCAGCAGCCTGGGGAGGGGAGTTTACGCTGAAGCTTTCTTT.

The rearrangement links TRBV7-9 to TRBJ2-4, with 7 bases identical to TRBD1. The germline gives CDR1 SEHNR, CDR2 FQNEAQ (reference sequence). Unmatched junction bases numbered 11, after V lost 3 bases and J lost 0 bases. The CDR3 is made up of 18 amino acids. CDR3: CASSFRSTGVGAKNIQYF. The CDR3 region has the DNA TGTGCCAGCAGCTTCCGAAGCACAGGGGTCGGAGCCAAAAACATTCAGTACTTC.

The gene calls are TRBV6-2 or TRBV6-3 and TRBJ1-2; D not resolved. Germline assignment: CDR1 MNHEY and CDR2 SVGEGT. The V end was cut by 6 bases, the J end by 4 bases, with 12 bases between. CDR3 length equals 13 residues. The CDR3 coding sequence is TGTGCCAGCAGCCCACAACTGCTCTATGGCTACACCTTC. It specifies CASSPQLLYGYTF.

The J gene is TRBJ2-1, the V gene TRBV18; D gene ambiguous. Germline CDR1 and CDR2: KGHSH and LQKENI. V lost 1 base and J 8 bases, leaving 9 bases between the germline ends. The CDR3 contains 13 residues. The CDR3 coding sequence is TGTGCCAGCTCACCACTGTTGAAGGATGAGCAGTTCTTC. It yields the protein CASSPLLKDEQFF.

This clone appeared a single time. V usage is TRBV3-1 (or the pseudogene TRBV3-2) and J usage is TRBJ1-2; 7 bases are a match to TRBD1. The CDR3 loop spans 16 amino acids. Per the germline V gene, CDR1 is LGHDT and CDR2 is YNNKEL (reference sequence). V dropped 2 bases and J dropped 7; count of bases not matched to a gene: 13. CDR3 in DNA: TGTGCCAGCAGCCAATGGGACAGACCCACCACCGCTGGCTACACCTTC. Its translation is CASSQWDRPTTAGYTF.

The V call is TRBV6-5, the J call TRBJ1-5, with D possibly matching TRBD1 (5 bases). CDR1 and CDR2 from the germline V gene are MNHEY and SVGAGI. The CDR3 runs 15 residues. V lost 4 bases and J lost 2, with 12 bases in between. The CDR3: CASSLEGVGNQPQHF. The CDR3 DNA sequence: TGTGCCAGCAGTTTAGAAGGGGTGGGCAATCAGCCCCAGCATTTT.

This chain joins TRBV12-1 and TRBJ1-1; the table's D call, TRBD1, has no DNA check behind it. TRBV12-1 is recorded as a pseudogene. This CDR3 comprises 12 residues. The CDR3 nucleotides read TGTGCCAGTTGGCCCTCGAACACTGAAGCTTTCTTT. Translating it yields CASWPSNTEAFF.

The rearrangement joins TRBV15 to TRBJ1-4, with D unclear. With 0 bases removed from V and 8 bases from J, the gap between germline ends came to 16 bases. This CDR3 is built from 16 residues. CDR1 is LNHNV and CDR2 is YYDKDF in the germline V gene (reference sequence). The CDR3 nucleotides read TGTGCCACCAGCAGAGACCTAACCTACGATGGGGAAAAACTGTTTTTT. Its translation is CATSRDLTYDGEKLFF.

The chain employs TRBV19 and TRBJ1-4; 7 bases map to TRBD1. Looked up from germline, CDR1 is LNHDA and CDR2 is SQIVND (reference sequence). The junction had 7 bases not matched to a gene; V was cut back by 3 bases and J by 0 bases. The length of the CDR3 is 17 residues. CDR3 sequence reads: CASSIPGQAATNEKLFF. The CDR3 region has the DNA TGTGCCAGTAGTATCCCCGGACAGGCTGCAACTAATGAAAAACTGTTTTTT.

The chain employs TRBV18 and TRBJ1-6; 9 bases match TRBD1. V lost 9 bases to trimming and J lost 7 bases; unmatched junction nucleotides: 10. CDR3 size: 15 residues. Germline CDR1 KGHSH, CDR2 LQKENI. The CDR3 DNA reads TGTGCCAGTCAGCGGACAGGGGTAGAGAATTCACCCCTCCACTTT. Translated, it gives CASQRTGVENSPLHF.

This chain joins TRBV5-6 and TRBJ2-7; no clear D gene. Germline V gene data show CDR1 as SGHDT and CDR2 as YYEEEE. This CDR3 is 14 amino acids long. The V end lost 0 bases, the J end lost 2 bases, and 9 bases lay between the germline ends. CDR3: CASSLAGRTYEQYF. The CDR3 DNA sequence: TGTGCCAGCAGCTTGGCGGGTAGGACCTACGAGCAGTACTTC.

The J gene is TRBJ2-7, the V gene TRBV5-8; D remains unclear. V lost 4 bases and J lost 4, with 6 bases in between. Germline values: CDR1 SGHTS, CDR2 YDEGEE. The CDR3 has 11 amino acids. The CDR3 spells CASSQIYEQYF. As DNA, the CDR3 is TGTGCCAGCAGCCAGATATACGAGCAGTACTTC.

The chain uses TRBV6-4 and TRBJ1-2, with TRBD1 as a possible D gene (5 bases). V shed 8 bases and J shed 4 bases, with 17 bases lying between them. There are 14 residues in the CDR3. The germline CDR1 and CDR2 sequences are MRHNA and SNTAGT. This CDR3 reads CASAPVGGIYGYTF. Written as DNA, the CDR3 is TGTGCCAGCGCTCCGGTGGGGGGGATCTATGGCTACACCTTC.

The V call is TRBV4-1, the J call TRBJ1-6; perhaps TRBD1 as D (6 bases). Germline CDR1 and CDR2: MGHRA and YSYEKL. With 1 base removed from V and 5 bases from J, the gap between germline ends came to 15 bases. The CDR3 has 17 residues. The DNA of the CDR3 is TGCGCCAGCAGCCAAGTGGTTGGACAGCCGAATAATTCACCCCTCCACTTT. Translation: CASSQVVGQPNNSPLHF.

The chain carries TRBV6-5 and TRBJ1-5; 7 bases match TRBD1. The germline CDR1 and CDR2 sequences are MNHEY and SVGAGI. J lost 2 bases, V lost 6 bases, and 7 bases had no gene match. CDR3 length: 15 amino acids. CDR3 nucleotides: TGTGCCAGCAGATTTGACAGGGAAGGCAATCAGCCCCAGCATTTT. Translated: CASRFDREGNQPQHF.

The chain is built from TRBV6-2 or TRBV6-3 and TRBJ1-1, with 7 nucleotides matching TRBD1. The CDR3 runs to 14 residues. The trim removed 5 bases at V and 2 bases at J, leaving 5 bases unmatched. The germline gives CDR1 MNHEY, CDR2 SVGEGT. CDR3 DNA: TGTGCCAGCAGTGCACAGGGGATTAACACTGAAGCTTTCTTT. Encoded protein: CASSAQGINTEAFF.

The V gene is TRBV7-6, the J gene TRBJ1-5; TRBD1 matches at 7 bases. The CDR3 covers 17 residues. V lost 4 bases and J lost 7; bases outside the gene matches: 16. Germline V gene lookup returns CDR1 SGHVS and CDR2 FNYEAQ. CDR3 protein: CASSSRVPETGLQPQHF. The CDR3 DNA reads TGTGCCAGCAGCTCTAGAGTCCCCGAGACAGGGCTCCAGCCCCAGCATTTT.

This clone has just one count. This chain uses TRBV19 with TRBJ1-2; 9 bases are shared with TRBD1. The CDR3 has 16 residues. After removal of 7 bases from V and 4 bases from J, the junction contained 13 bases not matched to a gene. Germline V gene data show CDR1 as LNHDA and CDR2 as SQIVND (reference sequence). For the CDR3, the DNA is TGTGCCAGTACCTCGAGGGGACAGGGTGCGGGCTATGGCTACACCTTC. It codes for CASTSRGQGAGYGYTF. The entire variable domain, with the rest obtained from reference TRBV19 and TRBJ1-2, is as follows: DGGITQSPKYLFRKEGQNVTLSCEQNLNHDAMYWYRQDPGQGLRLIYYSQIVNDFQKGDIAEGYSVSREKKESFPLTVTSAQKNPTAFYLCASTSRGQGAGYGYTFGSGTRLTVV.

V gene TRBV5-6 combines with J gene TRBJ1-6; a weak D match, TRBD1 (6 bases). V was shortened by 2 bases and J by 7 bases, with 13 bases between the two germline ends. Germline V gene sequence: CDR1 SGHDT, CDR2 YYEEEE. The CDR3 contains 15 residues. CDR3 nucleotide sequence: TGTGCCAGCAGCTTCTACGGGACACGCAATTCACCCCTCCACTTT. Amino acids: CASSFYGTRNSPLHF.

V gene TRBV11-2 combines with J gene TRBJ2-1, with D perhaps given as TRBD1 or TRBD2 (5 bases each). Germline CDR1 SGHAT, CDR2 FQNNGV. The CDR3 extends over 15 amino acids. V was shortened by 1 base and J by 5 bases, with 12 bases between the two germline ends. This CDR3 reads CASSLVGTVDNEQFF. CDR3 nucleotide sequence: TGTGCCAGCAGCTTAGTCGGGACGGTAGACAATGAGCAGTTCTTC.

Details on this clone: The identical CDR3 is also encoded by other nucleotide sequences in the sample. The rearrangement joins TRBV5-1 to TRBJ1-1; TRBD1 matches at 7 bases. The germline gives CDR1 SGHRS, CDR2 YFSETQ. This CDR3 is built from 14 residues. V lost 0 bases and J lost 4; bases outside the gene matches: 3. The CDR3 protein is CASSLGQGGTEAFF. For the CDR3, the DNA is TGCGCCAGCAGCTTGGGACAGGGAGGCACTGAAGCTTTCTTT.

The V call is TRBV29-1, the J call TRBJ2-2; 11 bases match TRBD2. The CDR3 loop spans 15 amino acids. Germline trimming cut 6 bases from V and 3 bases from J; bases unmatched to any gene: 6. Germline V gives CDR1 SQVTM, CDR2 ANQGSEA. CDR3 sequence: CSVRKTSGDTGELFF. DNA for the CDR3: TGCAGCGTCCGCAAGACTAGCGGGGACACCGGGGAGCTGTTTTTT.

As DNA, the CDR3 is TGTGCCAGCAGCTTATGGGCCCAAGAGACCCAGTACTTC. It is translated as CASSLWAQETQYF. The chain uses TRBV7-2 and TRBJ2-5; D gene uncertain. V was shortened by 2 bases and J by 1 base, with 5 bases between the two germline ends. Looked up from germline, CDR1 is SGHTA and CDR2 is FQGNSA. The length of the CDR3 is 13 residues. Complete variable domain (other parts from reference TRBV7-2 and TRBJ2-5): GAGVSQSPSNKVTEKGKDVELRCDPISGHTALYWYRQSLGQGLEFLIYFQGNSAPDKSGLPSDRFSAERTGGSVSTLTIQRTQQEDSAVYLCASSLWAQETQYFGPGTRLLVL.

This clone was counted a single time. The V and J genes are TRBV6-5 and TRBJ1-3, with no clear D. Germline V gene lookup returns CDR1 MNHEY and CDR2 SVGAGI. The V and J ends lost 7 bases and 4 bases respectively, with 11 bases between them. The CDR3 totals 13 residues. The CDR3 here is CASTSPQGNTIYF. The CDR3 bases are TGTGCCAGCACCTCTCCTCAGGGAAACACCATATATTTT.

The rearrangement links TRBV18 to TRBJ1-5, with a possible D match to TRBD1 (6 bases). This CDR3 is 15 amino acids long. V was clipped by 6 bases and J by 4 bases, with 16 bases between them. Germline V gene lookup returns CDR1 KGHSH and CDR2 LQKENI. The CDR3 sequence is CASSLEQGPNQPQHF. CDR3 bases: TGTGCCAGCTCCCTAGAACAGGGCCCGAATCAGCCCCAGCATTTT. Combining the CDR3 with reference TRBV18 and TRBJ1-5 gives the whole variable domain NAGVMQNPRHLVRRRGQEARLRCSPMKGHSHVYWYRQLPEEGLKFMVYLQKENIIDESGMPKERFSAEFPKEGPSILRIQQVVRGDSAAYFCASSLEQGPNQPQHFGDGTRLSIL.

The rearrangement uses TRBV30 and TRBJ1-2; a possible D gene is TRBD1 (5 bases). This CDR3 contains 13 residues. The ends were cut back, 2 bases at V and 10 bases at J, with 17 bases in the middle. The germline V gene encodes CDR1 GTSNPN and CDR2 SVGIG (reference sequence). As DNA, the CDR3 is TGTGCCTGGAGTACGATGGGTGAGGGGTTCTACACCTTC. Its protein product is CAWSTMGEGFYTF. Full variable domain (remainder filled in from reference TRBV30 and TRBJ1-2): SQTIHQWPATLVQPVGSPLSLECTVEGTSNPNLYWYRQAAGRGLQLLFYSVGIGQISSEVPQNLSASRPQDRQFILSSKKLLLSDSGFYLCAWSTMGEGFYTFGSGTRLTVV.

The rearrangement uses TRBV18 and TRBJ1-3, with D tentatively TRBD1 (6 bases). Germline CDR1 reads KGHSH; CDR2 reads LQKENI. V gave up 3 bases and J gave up 5 bases, with 20 bases separating them. The CDR3 length is 17 residues. This chain's CDR3 is CASSPGGQPLTRNTIYF. In DNA form, the CDR3 reads TGTGCCAGCTCACCTGGCGGACAGCCATTGACAAGAAACACCATATATTTT. The whole variable domain, remainder taken from reference TRBV18 and TRBJ1-3, is NAGVMQNPRHLVRRRGQEARLRCSPMKGHSHVYWYRQLPEEGLKFMVYLQKENIIDESGMPKERFSAEFPKEGPSILRIQQVVRGDSAAYFCASSPGGQPLTRNTIYFGEGSWLTVV.

The chain uses TRBV27 and TRBJ1-2; D might be TRBD1 (5 bases). V lost 3 bases and J 3 bases, leaving 8 bases between the germline ends. Germline loops: CDR1 MNHEY, CDR2 SMNVEV (reference sequence). The CDR3 length is 13 residues. CDR3 loop: CASSLGQHYGYTF. As DNA, the CDR3 is TGTGCCAGCAGTTTGGGGCAGCACTATGGCTACACCTTC.